Described below is a single TCR beta chain sequence and its context. The antigen this receptor binds is unknown. The junction shows a germline mismatch at one end, possibly a read error. In the germline V gene, CDR1 corresponds to MNHNS and CDR2 to SASEGT. Counted from cysteine to phenylalanine, this CDR3 has 16 amino acids. The entry retains the CDR3 DNA only, 48 bases that are in frame from base 1. Receptors were amplified or captured by PCR. The data were produced on a HiSeq X Ten. TCRdb handled the public reads itself, with Q25 trimming in fastp and clone calling in MiXCR, and kept productive beta chains. Rows merge per CDR3 protein into single entries with the most common DNA and genes. Recorded for this sample are roughly 25,000 distinct CDR3 sequences; around 53% of them occurred a single time. The ten largest clones add up to around 44% of the sample. This entry is derived from a study of CD4 and CD8 cells across lung adenocarcinoma regions (dated by TCRdb to 2017 to 2018). Describing the broader study: The study examined intratumor heterogeneity of the T cell receptor repertoire by comparing tumor centers with tumor margins.

Patients with localized lung adenocarcinoma, a subtype of non-small cell lung cancer, were used as donors. The centers of localized lung adenocarcinomas were where the samples came from. For TCR repertoire analysis, CD8+ T cells from tumor tissue were profiled separately from CD4+ T cells. This clonotype was obtained from a male donor with lung adenocarcinoma. The CD4 and CD8 labels of this study may be unreliable. The chain is assembled from TRBV6-1 and TRBJ2-3, with the D gene possibly TRBD1 or TRBD2, each one fitting 5 bases. Specimen: CD8+ T cells from the center of a lung tumor. This specimen's cell subset or site label, per the study, means: tumor center region. The CDR3 protein is CASAGAGTRVRDTQYF. The sequenced DNA is TGTGCCAGCGCTGGAGCCGGGACCCGGGTCCGGGATACGCAGTACTTT.